These 30 T cell receptor beta chains share one sample of origin, sequenced in a study of T-cell reconstitution after alpha-beta-depleted transplantation in children. Construction of the TCRbeta library involved unique molecular identifiers. TCRdb independently ran MiXCR on the PCR reads; one entry per CDR3 protein. The repertoire includes about 610,000 distinct CDR3 sequences, about 10% of them detected once, and about 4% sits in the top ten. This sample comprised PBMCs from the stem cell graft donor, obtained from the stem cell graft. The receptors stem from a human donor who donated a stem cell graft to a child with acute myeloid leukemia.

This clonotype was picked up many times. This chain uses TRBV10-3 with TRBJ2-3; 7 bases are shared with TRBD1. The CDR3 loop spans 16 amino acids. J gave up 6 bases and V 5 bases, and 14 bases lay outside the gene matches. CDR1 ENHRY and CDR2 SYGVKD come from the germline V gene. This chain's CDR3 is CAISKTGEGAKDTQYF. Written as DNA, the CDR3 is TGTGCCATCAGTAAGACCGGCGAGGGGGCCAAGGATACGCAGTATTTT.

The table lists this clonotype with many counts. The chain links TRBV2 to TRBJ1-5, with unresolved D. The V gene's germline CDR1 is SNHLY and CDR2 FYNNEI. There are 14 residues in the CDR3. V lost 1 base, J lost 5 bases, and 9 bases lay in between. The CDR3 bases are TGTGCCAGCAGTGAAGACTGGACCGATCAGCCCCAGCATTTT. It is translated as CASSEDWTDQPQHF.

J is TRBJ2-2 and V is TRBV7-3; 7 bases are a match to TRBD2. Trimming at V came to 5 bases and at J to 0 bases, leaving 9 bases not matched to a gene. In germline, CDR1 is SGHTA, CDR2 FQGTGA. This CDR3 spans 17 amino acids. As DNA, the CDR3 is TGTGCCAGCAGCGCCAGCGGGATCCGCGCGAACACCGGGGAGCTGTTTTTT. Residues: CASSASGIRANTGELFF.

V usage is TRBV28 and J usage is TRBJ2-6; 7 bases are shared with TRBD2. Germline trimming cut 1 base from V and 0 bases from J; bases unmatched to any gene: 9. Germline loops: CDR1 MDHEN, CDR2 SYDVKM. The CDR3 is made up of 19 amino acids. CDR3 sequence: CASSLYGGRGSSGANVLTF. DNA of the CDR3: TGTGCCAGCAGTTTATATGGCGGGAGAGGCAGCTCTGGGGCCAACGTCCTGACTTTC.

This clonotype was observed a handful of times. J is TRBJ2-7 and V is TRBV7-2; D is uncertain. Germline CDR1 and CDR2: SGHTA and FQGNSA. The CDR3 spans 15 residues. V gave up 3 bases and J gave up 3 bases, with 15 bases separating them. The chain's CDR3 is CASSFTLGFDYEQYF. The CDR3 coding sequence is TGTGCCAGCAGCTTCACCCTAGGCTTTGACTACGAGCAGTACTTC.

This clonotype has ten or more counts. The chain is built from TRBV5-6 and TRBJ1-1; D gene uncertain. V was pared by 5 bases and J by 0 bases, with 11 bases between. Germline lookup yields CDR1 SGHDT and CDR2 YYEEEE. The CDR3 runs 14 residues. The CDR3 protein is CASSFDKLNTEAFF. The CDR3 bases are TGTGCCAGCAGTTTTGACAAGTTGAACACTGAAGCTTTCTTT.

The table lists this clonotype with a few counts. The genes are TRBV20-1 and TRBJ2-1; 10 bases match TRBD2. The CDR3 runs to 17 residues. CDR1 DFQATT and CDR2 SNEGSKA come from the germline V gene (reference sequence). V dropped 3 bases and J dropped 8; count of bases not matched to a gene: 16. The CDR3 sequence is CSASRLAGEPPWDEQFF. The CDR3 DNA reads TGCAGTGCTAGTAGGCTAGCGGGAGAACCCCCATGGGATGAGCAGTTCTTC.

The table lists this clonotype with many counts. This chain uses TRBV20-1 with TRBJ2-3; D is unresolved. The V end was cut by 5 bases, the J end by 0 bases, with 9 bases between. Germline CDR1 DFQATT, CDR2 SNEGSKA (reference sequence). The CDR3 covers 13 residues. The CDR3 nucleotides are TGCAGTGCTCTTAGTCCTAGCACAGATACGCAGTATTTT. Its protein is CSALSPSTDTQYF.

This CDR3 reads CASSLRDRPPLPYEQYF. The CDR3 coding sequence is TGTGCCAGCAGCCTTAGGGACAGGCCTCCCCTACCCTACGAGCAGTACTTC. This chain joins TRBV14 and TRBJ2-7, with 8 bases that match TRBD1. The ends lost 4 bases at V and 2 bases at J; junction bases unmatched: 13. CDR1 SGHDN and CDR2 FVKESK come from the germline V gene. CDR3 length: 17 residues.

This clonotype occurred a few times. The genes are TRBV7-6 and TRBJ2-4, with unresolved D. The CDR3 extends over 16 amino acids. CDR1 SGHVS and CDR2 FNYEAQ come from the germline V gene. Trimming left V 1 base short and J 7 bases short, with 17 bases between. CDR3 residues: CASSLGPELTGNIQYF. In nucleotides, the CDR3 is TGTGCCAGCAGCTTAGGTCCGGAGCTAACCGGCAACATTCAGTACTTC.

The gene calls are TRBV12-3 or TRBV12-4 and TRBJ1-4; unclear D gene. This CDR3 is 14 amino acids long. Trimming shortened V by 3 bases and J by 7 bases, and 12 bases separated the two germline ends. As DNA, the CDR3 is TGTGCCAGCAGTTTGGACGGTATTACTGAAAAACTGTTTTTT. This encodes CASSLDGITEKLFF.

This clonotype was found a few times. The chain uses TRBV10-2 and TRBJ2-1, with 10 nucleotides matching TRBD2. V trimming: 5 bases; J trimming: 5 bases; junction bases outside the gene matches: 6. The V gene's germline CDR1 is WSHSY and CDR2 SAAADI. The CDR3 extends over 15 amino acids. CDR3 DNA sequence: TGCGCCAGCAGTTGGGTTCTAGCGGGAGACAATGAGCAGTTCTTC. Its translation: CASSWVLAGDNEQFF.

The CDR3 loop reads CASSLYGVTGELFF. As DNA, the CDR3 is TGTGCCAGCAGTTTATATGGGGTAACCGGGGAGCTGTTTTTT. The chain is built from TRBV27 and TRBJ2-2; no reliable D call. Germline V gene data show CDR1 as MNHEY and CDR2 as SMNVEV (reference sequence). The CDR3 runs to 14 residues. The V end was cut by 1 base, the J end by 5 bases, with 8 bases between.

The chain uses TRBV7-2 and TRBJ2-5; 9 nucleotides line up with TRBD2. This CDR3 contains 13 residues. Germline CDR1 reads SGHTA; CDR2 reads FQGNSA. Written as DNA, the CDR3 is TGTGCGGGGGCTAGCGGGATGGCGGAGACCCAGTACTTC. Translation: CAGASGMAETQYF.

The rearrangement uses TRBV29-1 and TRBJ2-2; 15 nucleotides match TRBD2. Unmatched junction bases numbered 1, after V lost 4 bases and J lost 1 base. Germline lookup yields CDR1 SQVTM and CDR2 ANQGSEA. This CDR3 has 16 residues. The CDR3 loop reads CSVGTSGRGNTGELFF. The CDR3 DNA reads TGCAGCGTTGGGACTAGCGGGAGGGGGAACACCGGGGAGCTGTTTTTT.

The rearrangement joins TRBV7-3 to TRBJ2-1, with 9 nucleotides matching TRBD2. There are 20 residues in the CDR3. From germline, CDR1 is SGHTA and CDR2 FQGTGA. The ends lost 1 base at V and 4 bases at J; junction bases unmatched: 17. The CDR3 spells CASSLRGAVGPSGVYNEQFF. The CDR3 DNA follows: TGTGCCAGCAGCTTAAGAGGGGCAGTGGGGCCTAGCGGGGTTTACAATGAGCAGTTCTTC.

In its sample, this clonotype was seen a few times. For the CDR3, the DNA is TGTGCCAGCAGCAAAGAGTGTATCTACGAGCAGTACTTC. As protein: CASSKECIYEQYF. The chain combines TRBV21-1 with TRBJ2-7. TRBV21-1 represents a pseudogene. CDR3 length: 13 amino acids.

This clonotype turned up a few times. The J gene is TRBJ1-2, the V gene TRBV14; D is unresolved. Trimming cost V 3 bases and J 1 base, with 6 bases left between them. This CDR3 has 13 amino acids. Germline CDR1 is SGHDN and CDR2 is FVKESK. The CDR3 DNA follows: TGTGCCAGCAGCCATGACAATAACTATGGCTACACCTTC. Residues: CASSHDNNYGYTF.

The sample holds a few counts of this clonotype. The chain links TRBV10-3 to TRBJ2-7, with D possibly TRBD2 on 7 matching bases. This CDR3 comprises 14 residues. Trimming shortened V by 3 bases and J by 9 bases, and 18 bases separated the two germline ends. In germline, CDR1 is ENHRY, CDR2 SYGVKD. For the CDR3, the DNA is TGTGCCATCAGTGATTCGGGGGGCGGGGTGGGGCAGTACTTC. It translates to CAISDSGGGVGQYF.

CDR3 region: CASSLSYGRAETGELFF. For the CDR3, the DNA is TGTGCCAGCAGTTTATCGTATGGCAGGGCAGAGACCGGGGAGCTGTTTTTT. The V gene is TRBV27, the J gene TRBJ2-2, with a possible D match to TRBD1 (5 bases). The V and J ends lost 0 bases and 5 bases respectively, with 16 bases between them. The CDR3 consists of 17 residues. The germline V gene encodes CDR1 MNHEY and CDR2 SMNVEV (reference sequence).

This chain links TRBV27 with TRBJ2-1, with 9 bases lining up with TRBD2. From germline, CDR1 is MNHEY and CDR2 SMNVEV (reference sequence). CDR3 size: 17 residues. The trim removed 3 bases at V and 3 bases at J, leaving 9 bases unmatched. CDR3 DNA sequence: TGTGCCAGCAGTTTTAGGTTAGCGGGAGTTATCTACAATGAGCAGTTCTTC. It codes for CASSFRLAGVIYNEQFF.

This clonotype was counted many times. The CDR3 bases are TGTGCCAGCACAGAAAGGGGATCCTACTACAATGAGCAGTTCTTC. It translates to CASTERGSYYNEQFF. The rearrangement links TRBV2 to TRBJ2-1; D may be TRBD1 (5 bases). V lost 7 bases and J lost 3, with 16 bases in between. CDR3 length: 15 amino acids. Germline CDR1 and CDR2: SNHLY and FYNNEI.

The chain carries TRBV12-3 or TRBV12-4 and TRBJ2-2; 8 bases map to TRBD2. The V segment lost 1 base and the J segment 7 bases; nucleotides outside the gene matches: 2. The CDR3 consists of 14 residues. CDR3 sequence reads: CASSLGLASGELFF. CDR3 DNA: TGTGCCAGCAGTTTAGGACTAGCGAGCGGGGAGCTGTTTTTT.

V and J are TRBV28 and TRBJ2-7; TRBD2 matches 14 bases. The CDR3 length is 19 residues. V gave up 1 base and J gave up 5 bases; unmatched junction bases: 13. Germline V gene data show CDR1 as MDHEN and CDR2 as SYDVKM. CDR3 in DNA: TGTGCCAGCAGTTTATTGTGGTCGATATCGGGACTAGCGGGAGACGAGCAGTACTTC. Amino acid sequence: CASSLLWSISGLAGDEQYF.

This chain uses TRBV7-3 with TRBJ2-3; TRBD1 aligns across 8 bases. CDR1 is SGHTA, CDR2 FQGTGA, per germline. The CDR3 extends over 13 amino acids. The J segment lost 4 bases and the V segment lost 5 bases, leaving 2 bases of the junction unmatched. The CDR3 nucleotides are TGTGCCAGCAGCGGACAGGGCGCAGATACGCAGTATTTT. It yields the protein CASSGQGADTQYF.

A few counts support this clonotype. The rearrangement joins TRBV11-2 to TRBJ2-2; 14 bases fit TRBD2. V gave up 5 bases and J gave up 4 bases; unmatched junction bases: 9. Germline V gene sequence: CDR1 SGHAT, CDR2 FQNNGV. The CDR3 sequence is 18 residues long. The chain's CDR3 is CASSPTGLAGVSTGELFF. The CDR3 nucleotides read TGTGCCAGCAGCCCCACGGGACTAGCGGGAGTGAGCACCGGGGAGCTGTTTTTT.

The CDR3 reads CASSLTRRALRFGYTF. Written as DNA, the CDR3 is TGTGCCAGCAGCCTAACCCGACGGGCCCTTAGGTTTGGCTACACCTTC. This chain joins TRBV3-1 and TRBJ1-2; D remains unclear. The V end lost 4 bases, the J end lost 7 bases, and 22 bases lay between the germline ends. This CDR3 spans 16 amino acids. Germline CDR1 is LGHDT and CDR2 is YNNKEL (reference sequence).

The table lists this clonotype with a few counts. V is TRBV6-2 or TRBV6-3 and J is TRBJ2-1, with D unresolved. The V gene's germline CDR1 is MNHEY and CDR2 SVGEGT. CDR3 length equals 14 residues. The V and J ends lost 6 bases and 5 bases respectively, with 14 bases between them. CDR3 nucleotides: TGTGCCAGCAGCTCGCCAGGAAGTCACAATGAGCAGTTCTTC. It encodes CASSSPGSHNEQFF.

This clonotype came up many times. The J gene is TRBJ2-1, the V gene TRBV12-3 or TRBV12-4, with D uncertain. Deletions cut 6 bases from V and 9 bases from J, with 12 bases between. The CDR3 has 12 residues. CDR3 nucleotide sequence: TGTGCCAGCAGATTTTTGATAAGTGAGCAGTTCTTC. It specifies CASRFLISEQFF.

This clonotype was counted between two and nine times. This chain connects TRBV20-1 to TRBJ2-5; tentative D call: TRBD2 (6 bases). With 0 bases removed from V and 4 bases from J, the gap between germline ends came to 15 bases. CDR3 size: 15 residues. The germline CDR1 and CDR2 sequences are DFQATT and SNEGSKA (reference sequence). The CDR3 loop is CSAREEAGSRETQYF. The DNA for the CDR3 is TGCAGTGCTAGAGAGGAGGCCGGGAGTCGAGAGACCCAGTACTTC.